This TCR beta chain appears in the sequencing data of a study of human T cells and chemical hapten exposure (dated by TCRdb to about 2021). As for the study more broadly: For sensitization, 2% DPC in acetone was applied to a 2 cm by 2 cm area of upper inner arm skin. Throughout the study period of 20 to 25 weeks, patients also received therapeutic DPC doses to the scalp every week. Patch testing was performed on the upper back with Finn chambers containing 0.01% DPC, and the patch tests were scored after 6 days according to International Contact Dermatitis Research Group standards. The patient cohort, mostly female, included alopecia areata with under or over 50% scalp involvement, alopecia totalis and alopecia universalis. Libraries were pooled for sequencing, and per-sample TCR yields varied mainly because of small differences in library volumes within the pool. The study tracked peripheral blood TCR repertoire changes in vivo during primary and secondary sensitization to the hapten diphenylcyclopropenone (DPC) in alopecia patients. Blood samples were taken from patients before sensitization (week 0) and then at 2, 6 and about 24 weeks after DPC sensitization. Blood for TCR sequencing was provided by twenty-nine alopecia patients at one to four time points (pre-sensitization, 2, 6 and 24 weeks).

Points on this clonotype: Its antigen specificity is not known. No base quality information exists; no much larger clone differs at one position.

V gives up 1 base and J gives up 7 bases, and the segment between their germline ends measures 8 bases. The CDR1 and CDR2 encoded by the germline V gene are SGHAT and FQNNGV. From the cysteine up to the phenylalanine, the CDR3 has a length of 14 residues. Just CDR3 DNA is preserved here, 42 bases in frame from base 1. Read against the paper, the sample's time point label means: patch test 3, about 24 weeks after DPC sensitization. What the treatment or condition label conveys for this sample: therapeutic diphenylcyclopropenone sensitization with weekly scalp DPC. At each patch-test visit, blood was drawn before the patch test was applied. Patients were eligible if aged 18 to 70, diagnosed with alopecia and judged suitable for DPC therapy, and pregnant patients were excluded. Unfractionated whole blood was collected in Tempus Blood RNA tubes, and total RNA was extracted from that blood. General findings and caveats noted by the study authors: Repeated subsampling changed both the strength of the expansion versus patch-test correlation and the threshold at which that correlation became significant. DPC sensitization did not change the number of TCRs with a frequency above 1 in 1000, and there was no evidence of changes in global repertoire structure. Alopecia, a presumed autoimmune disease, was present in all patients, so the immune response of the patients might differ from that of healthy individuals. Expanded TCRs formed significantly more large CDR3 similarity clusters than pre-sensitization or healthy control sets, consistent with antigen-driven responses. Patch test score correlated positively with the number of PT1 expanded TCRs, reaching significance at thresholds 8, 16 and 32 but not at 4.

The library came from RACE. The instrument was a NextSeq 500. During library preparation, unique molecular identifiers were attached to individual cDNA molecules so that TCRs could be counted in a quantitative, reproducible way. Both TCR alpha and TCR beta chains were sequenced from each blood RNA sample. The original pipeline was this. The median number of TCRs per sample was approximately 96,000, ranging from about 23,224 to 700,000. V, J and CDR3 annotation of the TCR reads was carried out using the Decombinator software suite. To make PS versus PT1 abundance plots, every sample was subsampled to the same number of TCRs (28,000). TCRs were defined as expanded if absent before sensitization and observed at least eight times at the 2-week time point. Through fastp at Q25 and MiXCR, TCRdb rebuilt clones from the public reads, retaining in-frame beta chains. Rows matching on CDR3 protein sequence are summarized as one entry with the most common DNA and genes. These V and J calls originate from TCRdb's pipeline instead of the authors' own analysis. Present in this sample are approximately 86,000 distinct CDR3 sequences, about a tenth of which were seen just once. The ten largest clones take up around 1% of the sample.

The sequence is built from TRBV11-2 and TRBJ1-6, with the D gene call left open. The receptor's source is a woman aged 25 to 45 with alopecia areata. Some clones in this sample may be carry-over from other donors' samples. Here the sequenced sample was whole blood, taken in connection with sensitization to the hapten diphenylcyclopropenone (DPC). The DNA sequence is as follows: TGTGCCAGCAGCTTAGGAGTCTCAAATTCACCCCTCCACTTT. Translated, this gives CASSLGVSNSPLHF.